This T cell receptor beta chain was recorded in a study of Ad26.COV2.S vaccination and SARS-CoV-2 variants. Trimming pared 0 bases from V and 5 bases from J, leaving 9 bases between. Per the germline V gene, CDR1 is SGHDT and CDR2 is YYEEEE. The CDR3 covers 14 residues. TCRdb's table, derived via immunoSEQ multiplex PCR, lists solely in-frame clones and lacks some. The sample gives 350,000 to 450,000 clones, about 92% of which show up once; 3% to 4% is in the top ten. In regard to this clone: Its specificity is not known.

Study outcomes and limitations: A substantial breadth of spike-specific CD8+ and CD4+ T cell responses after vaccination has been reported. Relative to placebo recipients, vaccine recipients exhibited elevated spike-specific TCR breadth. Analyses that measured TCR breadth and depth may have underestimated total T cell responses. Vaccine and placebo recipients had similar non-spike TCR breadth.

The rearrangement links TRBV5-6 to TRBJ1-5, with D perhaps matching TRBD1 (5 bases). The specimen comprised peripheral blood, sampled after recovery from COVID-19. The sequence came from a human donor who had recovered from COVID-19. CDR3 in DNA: TGTGCCAGCAGCTTGGAACGGGGGGATCAGCCCCAGCATTTT. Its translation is CASSLERGDQPQHF.